This T cell receptor beta chain was sequenced for a study of T cell responses to AZD1222 COVID-19 vaccine. A note on this clone: The target antigen is unknown.

The table came from immunoSEQ multiplex PCR; TCRdb's copy has only in-frame clones and leaves some out. The table lists about 140,000 clones, more than 85% of them singletons, with roughly 5% in the top ten. Points from the study as a whole: It should be noted that donors were predominantly white British and more often female, and clonal diversity was possibly underestimated. Sampled repertoires all dated from after the peak T cell response. Targeting of unmutated variant regions was reportedly seen in nearly half of spike-specific TCRs.

Germline V gives CDR1 MGHRA, CDR2 YSYEKL. The V end lost 0 bases, the J end lost 9 bases, and 5 bases lay between the germline ends. The CDR3 runs to 12 residues. The sample consisted of peripheral blood, taken on day 0 of AZD1222 vaccination. This chain links TRBV4-1 with TRBJ2-2; no firm D call. The clonotype originates from an adult in good health. The CDR3 loop reads CASSQDYRELFF. The CDR3 DNA reads as TGCGCCAGCAGCCAAGATTACCGGGAGCTGTTTTTT.